This T cell receptor (beta chain) was identified in a study of beta chain features in type 1 diabetes (dated by TCRdb to 2017 to 2018). Notes on the research overall: Patients and healthy donors did not differ in mean age, gender distribution, total cell number or subset yield. Across all samples, some 110,000,000 sorted cells were examined, and cell number per subset correlated strongly with RNA yield. The study compared TCRB repertoires of sorted circulating CD4+ T cell subsets between recently diagnosed type 1 diabetes patients and matched healthy donors. Naive and central memory subsets were obtained from all 30 or so donors, but regulatory and stem cell-like memory subsets were isolated from only 8 patients and roughly eight healthy donors.

Each donor gave one peripheral blood draw, around 100 mL on average, collected into heparinised tubes. A BD FACSAria II and a panel including CD45RO, CCR7, CD25, CD127, CD95 and CD27 were used to sort naive, central memory, regulatory and stem cell-like memory CD4+ T cells. Every sorted population had a purity above 98%. Right away, PBMCs were isolated by Lymphoprep density gradient centrifugation and were stained directly, with no culture step. So that batch effects would be minimized, each experiment stained and sorted samples in pairs, pairing one healthy donor with one patient. From its cysteine to its phenylalanine, the CDR3 spans 12 amino acids. The entry retains the CDR3 DNA only, 36 bases that are in frame from base 1. Ends trimmed: V by 4 bases, J by 5 bases; bases unmatched to a gene: 1. The germline V gene (reference sequence) gives CDR1 as GTSNPN and CDR2 as SVGIG. Broader findings and caveats from the paper: Because cDNA was sequenced instead of genomic DNA, activated cells with high expression could be over-represented, although the groups did not differ in activation or CD3 levels. Fewer insertions and more nucleotide deletions at VDJ recombination sites were observed in patients with type 1 diabetes, implying thymic rearrangement abnormalities. Only small numbers of individuals were included in the HLA sub-analyses, which left unresolved whether HLA type had any influence on TCRB rearrangement. Type 1 diabetes patients showed a moderate but significant shortening of TCRB CDR3 length in all four CD4+ subsets. Shorter templates might have been favored by PCR, but patient and control samples were amplified and corrected together, so both groups would have been affected equally by any skew. Naive, central memory and regulatory TCRB repertoires appeared to be more alike among patients than among healthy donors.

This clone was observed a few times. This receptor's antigen is unknown. Nothing much larger sits one base from this clone, and base qualities are not available. The entire amount of isolated RNA was reverse transcribed using the High Capacity cDNA Reverse Transcription Kit, so the sequenced TCRB transcripts were expressed ones. Deep immunoSEQ sequencing was performed on naive, central memory and regulatory T cell samples, with an average of roughly 4 million total reads per sample. Sorted cells were lysed in RLT buffer and RNA was extracted with DNase-treated RNeasy Micro or Mini kits, depending on cell number. Each cell subset was processed separately to prevent cross-contamination, with patient and healthy donor samples processed together. The immunoSEQ multiplex PCR was used to amplify TCRB sequences from cDNA, generating 87-bp fragments that spanned the CDR3 region. Sequencing of the amplicons was done on the Illumina HiSeq platform. Processing in the source paper ran as follows. Synthetic template baselines were used to correct PCR bias computationally, reads within Hamming distance 2 were collapsed, and singletons that could not be merged were discarded. Reads were aligned against IMGT to assign V, D and J genes, CDR3 length and insertions or deletions at six rearrangement sites. Within each subset, clonotype counts were normalized to sorted cell number, after which true diversity and Gini coefficients were computed with the tcR R package. Repertoire sharing was quantified using the overlap coefficient calculated on TCRB nucleotide sequences. Out-of-frame TCRB sequences from naive cells were analyzed as a proxy for the pre-selection repertoire. TCRdb re-hosts the immuneACCESS table, in-frame sequences only. Its copies lack some clones; in the studies checked, an unresolved V gene accounts for under half of them, and the cause for the rest is not known. That table gives V, J and clone size, and the DNA gave D and trimming. The sample data list 300,000 to 350,000 clones, and about 13% of these were observed just once. The ten largest clones add up to around 0.016% of the sample.

This receptor was obtained from a woman between 18 and 29 years old with type 1 diabetes. The chain is assembled from TRBV30 and TRBJ2-1; 8 middle bases align to TRBD1. Sample: naive CD4+ T cells from blood. The cell subset or site label on this specimen signifies: true naive CD4+ T cells. The nucleotide sequence is given as TGTGCCTGGACAGGGGGCCACAATGAGCAGTTCTTC. It encodes CAWTGGHNEQFF. The reference TRBV30 and TRBJ2-1 proteins fill in what lies around the CDR3, so the full variable domain reads SQTIHQWPATLVQPVGSPLSLECTVEGTSNPNLYWYRQAAGRGLQLLFYSVGIGQISSEVPQNLSASRPQDRQFILSSKKLLLSDSGFYLCAWTGGHNEQFFGPGTRLTVL.